This T cell receptor beta chain was profiled in a study of T cell repertoires in cytomegalovirus infection. Study at large: Public signatures in TCR beta pointed to CMV infection and matching HLA type. Regarding the study as a whole: HLA-C-restricted TCR beta clonotypes specific for CMV led the ex vivo response.

CDR1 is MGHDK and CDR2 is SYGVNS in the germline V gene. The CDR3 has 16 amino acids. V shed 5 bases and J shed 5 bases, with 21 bases lying between them. TCRdb processed the reads anew with MiXCR; each CDR3 protein has one entry. The profile covers around 300,000 distinct CDR3 sequences, with 20% to 25% appearing a single time and roughly 20% taken by the ten largest. Turning to this clonotype: Its target is unknown.

This receptor was taken from a human donor in good health (CMV status not recorded). Some clones in this sample may be carry-over from other donors' samples. V usage is TRBV25-1 and J usage is TRBJ1-1; D uncertain. The input for sequencing was cultured PBMCs, taken from culture after CMV antigen stimulation. CDR3 residues: CASSRVSGRERTEAFF. In DNA, the CDR3 is TGTGCCAGCAGTCGGGTTTCGGGGAGGGAGAGAACTGAAGCTTTCTTT.